The next 8 T cell receptor beta chains were all read from a single sample in a study of blood T cells in healthy people across ages. PCR was performed a second time for roughly 6 to 12 cycles using a sample-barcoded 5' primer and a J-beta primer mix. TCRdb re-called the 5' RACE reads through MiXCR, storing one row per CDR3 protein. The sample gives 850,000 or so distinct CDR3 sequences, around 28% of which show up once; 17% is in the top ten. The sequenced sample was blood. These receptors originate from a woman older than 75 in good health.

This clonotype was seen a few times. The genes are TRBV20-1 and TRBJ2-2, with 11 bases lining up with TRBD2. The CDR3 is 19 amino acids. J gave up 0 bases and V 1 base, and 10 bases lay outside the gene matches. CDR1 is DFQATT and CDR2 is SNEGSKA in the germline V gene (reference sequence). CDR3 sequence (DNA): TGCAGTGCTAGAGGCCGAACTAGCGGGGGAGCCGCGAACACCGGGGAGCTGTTTTTT. Residues: CSARGRTSGGAANTGELFF.

In the case of this clonotype: A read error is possible here, since a much larger clone lies one base away. The rearrangement joins TRBV7-2 to TRBJ1-5; D gene unclear. This CDR3 is 15 amino acids long. Germline V CDR1 and CDR2: SGHTA, FQGNSA. CDR3 nucleotide sequence: TGTGCCGGCAGCTTGGGCCAGAATAGCAATCAGCCCCAGCATTTT. Residues: CAGSLGQNSNQPQHF.

This clonotype was recorded at least ten times. This chain connects TRBV11-2 to TRBJ2-7; D tentatively fits TRBD1 or TRBD2 (5 bases each). V dropped 5 bases and J dropped 4 bases, with 12 bases sitting between them. The germline CDR1 and CDR2 sequences are SGHAT and FQNNGV. The CDR3 consists of 13 residues. The CDR3 nucleotides read TGTGCCAGCAGCCCTCGGGGCAGGTACGAGCAGTACTTC. Translating it yields CASSPRGRYEQYF.

With respect to this clonotype: One base away lies a much larger clone, so this may be a sequencing read error. The chain is built from TRBV20-1 and TRBJ2-7, with 12 bases aligning to TRBD1. CDR1 and CDR2 from the germline V gene are DFQATT and SNEGSKA (reference sequence). With V trimmed by 8 bases and J by 5 bases, 7 bases remained unmatched. There are 13 residues in the CDR3. The CDR3 loop reads CSPRDRGRNEQYF. In DNA form, the CDR3 reads TGCAGTCCCCGGGACAGGGGGCGTAACGAGCAGTACTTC.

The chain employs TRBV5-1 and TRBJ1-2; D is uncertain. Germline lookup yields CDR1 SGHRS and CDR2 YFSETQ. Deletions cut 3 bases from V and 3 bases from J, with 12 bases between. This CDR3 is built from 14 residues. The CDR3 region has the DNA TGCGCCAGCAGCTCTAGCGGGGAACACTATGGCTACACCTTC. Translated, it gives CASSSSGEHYGYTF.

In this sample, this clonotype turned up many times. CDR3 amino acids: CASSPPGSSYNSPLHF. The CDR3 bases are TGTGCCAGCAGTCCGCCAGGGAGCTCCTATAATTCACCCCTCCACTTT. The gene calls are TRBV28 and TRBJ1-6; maybe TRBD1 (5 bases). Germline V gene data show CDR1 as MDHEN and CDR2 as SYDVKM. V lost 5 bases and J lost 0, with 11 bases in between. The CDR3 loop spans 16 amino acids.

For this clonotype: The conserved phenylalanine or tryptophan is not found at the CDR3 terminus, so this likely reflects a read error. This chain uses TRBV15 with TRBJ1-2; D gene unclear. Germline CDR1 and CDR2: LNHNV and YYDKDF (reference sequence). V was pared by 6 bases and J by 2 bases, with 10 bases between. This CDR3 has 13 residues. CDR3 residues: CATRPATNYGYTL. In DNA form, the CDR3 reads TGTGCCACCAGGCCGGCAACAAACTATGGCTACACCCTC.

In this sample, this clonotype turned up many times. The J gene is TRBJ2-3, the V gene TRBV2, with D possibly being TRBD2 (5 bases). CDR3 length: 15 amino acids. V shed 6 bases and J shed 2 bases, with 15 bases lying between them. Germline CDR1 SNHLY, CDR2 FYNNEI. CDR3 region: CASRGVNTYTDTQYF. As DNA, the CDR3 is TGTGCCAGCAGGGGAGTAAACACCTACACAGATACGCAGTATTTT.